This entry concerns a single T cell receptor beta chain. The clone's antigen remains unknown. The sample holds no much larger clone one base away, and base qualities are not on file. These data originate in a study of T cells in localized non-small cell lung cancer (dated by TCRdb to about 2020). About the study as a whole: The study examined T cell repertoires in roughly 240 patients with early-stage NSCLC and compared tumors with uninvolved tumor-adjacent lungs. The mean age of the NSCLC patients was about 67 years, with 120 to 150 men and over 100 women. The cohort was made up of some 240 treatment-naive NSCLC patients whose localized lung tumors had been resected.

What the research found in general, with its limitations: Multi-region tumor sequencing was not performed, so intratumor heterogeneity could not be excluded. Because the study design was exploratory, TCR variables were selected using unadjusted p-values without false-discovery rate correction. Longer overall survival was associated with higher blood T cell density, whereas shorter survival was associated with higher adjacent-lung clonality. A median of roughly 50 of the top 100 tumor clones turned up in the paired uninvolved adjacent lung, and 25 to 30 of those clones also ranked among the top 100 of that same adjacent lung. The highest T cell clonality was observed in uninvolved tumor-adjacent lung, where clonality exceeded that of tumor, suggesting that antigenic responses were more focused in uninvolved tumor-adjacent lung.

TCR beta CDR3 regions were sequenced from DNA using the immunoSEQ Assay. As for the authors' bioinformatics: To compute T cell density, TCR beta template counts were normalized to usable DNA, which was estimated by amplifying housekeeping genes. The preseqR package was used to estimate richness by extrapolating to 400,000 templates for PBMC samples and to 120,000 templates for tissue samples. Clonality was taken to be one minus Pielou's evenness. Differential abundance testing on productive amino-acid clonotypes, with a minimum total count of 5 and an alpha of 0.1, was used to identify tissue-enriched TCRs. The Jaccard Index and the Morisita Overlap Index were used to measure how much the repertoires overlapped between compartments. TCR beta CDR3s were clustered by GLIPH together with public tetramer-defined viral CDR3s, and at least three viral sequences plus V-gene enrichment were required for viral motifs. TCRdb's version of the immuneACCESS table is confined to in-frame rearrangements and falls short of the full clone set. An unresolved V gene accounts for under half of the shortfall where checked; the remainder is of unknown origin. The DNA was the basis for D and trimming; V, J and clone size are from that table. The sample yields some 25,000 clones; roughly nine tenths were counted once. In total, the top ten clones hold about 2.9% of the sample.

The germline V gene provides CDR1 SGHTA and CDR2 FQGNSA. The cysteine opens and the phenylalanine closes a CDR3 of 16 amino acids. Of the read, only the CDR3 DNA is kept; its 48 bases are in frame from base 1. V is clipped by 3 bases and J by 2 bases, and the sequence between their germline boundaries is 15 bases long. At diagnosis, peripheral blood, uninvolved tumor-adjacent lung and tumor were collected and stored as a combination of fresh-frozen and FFPE material. For TCR repertoire profiling, blood samples were analyzed as peripheral blood mononuclear cells. The rearrangement joined TRBV7-2 to TRBJ2-3; the D gene is perhaps TRBD2, on 5 matching bases. This sequence was found in a woman aged 35 to 70 with stage I lung adenocarcinoma. The sequences come from peripheral blood, collected before any cancer treatment. The CDR3 reads as follows: CASSLRLNILTDTQYF. The DNA is TGTGCCAGCAGCTTGAGACTAAATATTCTCACAGATACGCAGTATTTT.